This is a list of T cell receptor beta chains from one sample in a study of T cells after yellow fever vaccination. TCRdb re-called the 5' RACE reads through MiXCR, storing one row per CDR3 protein. The sample consists of about 630,000 distinct CDR3 sequences, about 12% of them appearing once. The source was PBMCs, collected on the day of the yellow fever booster vaccination. The receptor set was obtained from a man aged 30 to 45 who received the YFV17D yellow fever vaccine. The CDR3 runs from the conserved cysteine through the conserved F or W. The order of the fields is CDR3 DNA, CDR3 protein, V gene, D gene, J gene, clone size. D genes are given only for firm matches. Expanded clones are given a class, and other clones once, few, many or no size at all.

CDR3 DNA: TGTGCCACCGGGACGTCGGGACGGTCCGGGGAGCTGTTTTTT
CDR3 protein: CATGTSGRSGELFF
V gene: TRBV24-1
D gene: NA
J gene: TRBJ2-2
clone size: few

CDR3 DNA: TGTGCCAGCTCACCAAACCTGGGACAGTTTAGCACAGATACGCAGTATTTT
CDR3 protein: CASSPNLGQFSTDTQYF
V gene: TRBV18
D gene: TRBD1
J gene: TRBJ2-3
clone size: NA

CDR3 DNA: TGTGCCAGCAGCTTCCAAGGCAAAGCCGCCTCCTGGGGCAAAAACATTCAGTACTTC
CDR3 protein: CASSFQGKAASWGKNIQYF
V gene: TRBV11-2
D gene: NA
J gene: TRBJ2-4
clone size: few

CDR3 DNA: TGTGCCAGCAGCTTGGCCGTCACCCTTCCGAGGGACTTC
CDR3 protein: CASSLAVTLPRDF
V gene: TRBV5-6
D gene: NA
J gene: TRBJ2-7
clone size: NA

CDR3 DNA: TGTGCCAGCAGCTTTTCCCCCGGGGACACTGAAGCTTTCTTT
CDR3 protein: CASSFSPGDTEAFF
V gene: TRBV7-3
D gene: NA
J gene: TRBJ1-1
clone size: NA

CDR3 DNA: TGTGCCAGCAGCTTAGGACCCCTAGCGGGAGTCCCCTACGAGCAGTACTTC
CDR3 protein: CASSLGPLAGVPYEQYF
V gene: TRBV7-2
D gene: TRBD2
J gene: TRBJ2-7
clone size: many

CDR3 DNA: TGTGCCAGTACAGGGGCTTCCTACTACGAGCAGTACTTC
CDR3 protein: CASTGASYYEQYF
V gene: TRBV12-3/TRBV12-4
D gene: TRBD1
J gene: TRBJ2-7
clone size: few

CDR3 DNA: TGTGCCAGCAGCTTAGAGGGCCGGCGTGGTAGGGGCCAGTACTTC
CDR3 protein: CASSLEGRRGRGQYF
V gene: TRBV7-2
D gene: NA
J gene: TRBJ2-5
clone size: few

CDR3 DNA: TGTGCCAGCAGCTCGTACGGGACTAGCGGGAGGGCCCAAGGTGAGCAGTTCTTC
CDR3 protein: CASSSYGTSGRAQGEQFF
V gene: TRBV11-2
D gene: TRBD2
J gene: TRBJ2-1
clone size: NA

CDR3 DNA: TGTGCCAGCAGTTTTCAGCAAGCTAACACTGAAGCTTTCTTT
CDR3 protein: CASSFQQANTEAFF
V gene: TRBV12-3/TRBV12-4
D gene: NA
J gene: TRBJ1-1
clone size: NA

CDR3 DNA: TGTGCCAGCAGCTTATATACGGGAACCAAAAACATTCAGTACTTC
CDR3 protein: CASSLYTGTKNIQYF
V gene: TRBV7-2
D gene: NA
J gene: TRBJ2-4
clone size: few

CDR3 DNA: TGTGCCAGCTCACAGCCGGCGGGGTCTGAGCAGTTCTTC
CDR3 protein: CASSQPAGSEQFF
V gene: TRBV18
D gene: NA
J gene: TRBJ2-1
clone size: NA

CDR3 DNA: TGTGCCAGCAGCAAACTCTCCACAGGGGACTATGGCTACACCTTC
CDR3 protein: CASSKLSTGDYGYTF
V gene: TRBV21-1
D gene: NA
J gene: TRBJ1-2
clone size: few

CDR3 DNA: TGTGCCAGCAGTTTCGACACTCGGTACGAGCAGTACTTC
CDR3 protein: CASSFDTRYEQYF
V gene: TRBV12-3/TRBV12-4
D gene: NA
J gene: TRBJ2-7
clone size: NA